These 27 T cell receptor beta chains came from one sample sequenced in a study of cytomegalovirus exposure and HLA in healthy donors. The primer mix had 60 Vbeta and 13 Jbeta primers. The method was immunoSEQ multiplex PCR; TCRdb's version includes in-frame clones alone and lacks a portion of them. The sample consists of roughly 150,000 clones, roughly 80% of them appearing once. Material: PBMCs. The receptors shown here come from a woman aged 40 to 49 in good health and CMV-seropositive.

V usage is TRBV11-2 and J usage is TRBJ2-1; 14 nucleotides align to TRBD2. Germline-derived CDR1 and CDR2 are SGHAT and FQNNGV. The J segment lost 0 bases and the V segment lost 4 bases, leaving 8 bases of the junction unmatched. CDR3 length: 19 amino acids. As DNA, the CDR3 is TGTGCCAGCAGCTACCGGACTAGCGGGGGGTCGAGCTCCTACAATGAGCAGTTCTTC. As protein: CASSYRTSGGSSSYNEQFF.

This clone showed up just once. The chain employs TRBV15 and TRBJ1-2, with 9 bases matching TRBD1. Germline assignment: CDR1 LNHNV and CDR2 YYDKDF (reference sequence). Unmatched junction bases numbered 5, after V lost 2 bases and J lost 1 base. The CDR3 has 16 amino acids. The CDR3 DNA follows: TGTGCCACCAGCAGAACAACGACAGGGGGTAACTATGGCTACACCTTC. This codes for CATSRTTTGGNYGYTF.

This sequence joins TRBV2 and TRBJ2-5; D call uncertain. The J call is doubtful: the DNA matches TRBJ2-7 better. The CDR3 extends over 11 amino acids. Per the germline V gene, CDR1 is SNHLY and CDR2 is FYNNEI. CDR3 amino acids: CASSVENEQYF. CDR3 coding DNA: TGTGCCAGCAGTGTGGAGAACGAGCAGTACTTC.

The chain has TRBV30 and TRBJ2-2, with a possible D match to TRBD1 (6 bases). V shed 0 bases and J shed 6 bases, with 8 bases lying between them. The germline CDR1 and CDR2 sequences are GTSNPN and SVGIG (reference sequence). The CDR3 spans 13 residues. This chain's CDR3 is CAWSVQGPGELFF. CDR3 coding DNA: TGTGCCTGGAGTGTTCAGGGGCCCGGGGAGCTGTTTTTT.

This sequence joins TRBV7-3 and TRBJ2-1, with D perhaps TRBD2 (6 bases). The CDR3 length is 13 residues. Germline CDR1 is SGHTA and CDR2 is FQGTGA. Trimming cost V 4 bases and J 7 bases, with 11 bases left between them. Here the CDR3 reads CASSSAGSNEQFF. The CDR3 nucleotides are TGTGCCAGCAGCTCGGCGGGGTCAAATGAGCAGTTCTTC. The whole variable domain, filled in from reference TRBV7-3 and TRBJ2-1, reads GAGVSQTPSNKVTEKGKYVELRCDPISGHTALYWYRQSLGQGPEFLIYFQGTGAADDSGLPNDRFFAVRPEGSVSTLKIQRTERGDSAVYLCASSSAGSNEQFFGPGTRLTVL.

As DNA, the CDR3 is TGCAGCGTTGATTTTGGGACAGGATTTTACACCTTC. This sequence encodes CSVDFGTGFYTF. The chain combines TRBV29-1 with TRBJ1-2; 8 positions match TRBD1. The trim removed 3 bases at V and 11 bases at J, leaving 8 bases unmatched. The CDR3 spans 12 residues. CDR1 and CDR2 from the germline V gene are SQVTM and ANQGSEA.

This chain joins TRBV6-5 and TRBJ1-3; D unresolved. This CDR3 has 13 amino acids. The germline gives CDR1 MNHEY, CDR2 SVGAGI. Between the trimmed V and J ends, which lost 7 bases and 4 bases, there was a span of 11 bases. This CDR3 is CASKTGTGNTIYF. For the CDR3, the DNA is TGTGCCAGCAAAACGGGAACGGGAAACACCATATATTTT.

The CDR3 nucleotides are TGCGCCAGCAGCTTGGGCAGGGGCGGCACTGAAGCTTTCTTT. This translates into CASSLGRGGTEAFF. This chain uses TRBV5-1 with TRBJ1-1, with TRBD1 as a possible D gene (6 bases). Trimming cost V 0 bases and J 4 bases, with 10 bases left between them. The CDR3 spans 14 residues. Per the germline V gene, CDR1 is SGHRS and CDR2 is YFSETQ.

This chain joins TRBV5-4 and TRBJ2-5; D ambiguous. Germline CDR1 reads SGHNT; CDR2 reads YYREEE (reference sequence). The CDR3 is 13 residues long. Trimming pared 4 bases from V and 7 bases from J, leaving 14 bases between. The CDR3 sequence: CASSMTGFGTQYF. CDR3 sequence (DNA): TGTGCCAGCAGCATGACTGGATTCGGGACCCAGTACTTC.

This clone has a handful of counts. The chain uses TRBV5-4 and TRBJ1-2; 7 bases map to TRBD1. Germline V gene sequence: CDR1 SGHNT, CDR2 YYREEE (reference sequence). V shed 5 bases and J 5 bases; nucleotides not matched to a gene: 9. The CDR3 sequence is 14 residues long. This CDR3 reads CASRLTGQRYGYTF. CDR3 coding DNA: TGTGCCAGCAGGTTGACGGGACAGAGATATGGCTACACCTTC.

The chain combines TRBV9 with TRBJ2-2, with 8 nucleotides matching TRBD2. This CDR3 region has 17 residues. Trimming at V came to 0 bases and at J to 5 bases, leaving 9 bases not matched to a gene. Per the germline V gene, CDR1 is SGDLS and CDR2 is YYNGEE. The CDR3 reads CASSVGPGGPRTGELFF. DNA for the CDR3: TGTGCCAGCAGCGTAGGTCCGGGAGGGCCGAGGACCGGGGAGCTGTTTTTT.

The chain uses TRBV14 and TRBJ2-2; 10 nucleotides agree with TRBD2. Germline V gene sequence: CDR1 SGHDN, CDR2 FVKESK. J lost 3 bases, V lost 1 base, and 2 bases had no gene match. The CDR3 is 16 residues long. The CDR3 sequence: CASSQVSGGYTGELFF. The CDR3 DNA sequence: TGTGCCAGCAGCCAAGTTAGCGGGGGGTACACCGGGGAGCTGTTTTTT.

The rearrangement uses TRBV5-6 and TRBJ2-7; 10 bases are a match to TRBD2. Germline CDR1 is SGHDT and CDR2 is YYEEEE. This CDR3 is 18 amino acids long. Trimming at V came to 0 bases and at J to 0 bases, leaving 9 bases not matched to a gene. The CDR3 DNA reads as TGTGCCAGCAGCTTGGGAGGGCTAGCGGGAGCCAGCTCCTACGAGCAGTACTTC. Amino acids: CASSLGGLAGASSYEQYF.

A note on this clone: One end of the junction does not line up with germline, which may come from a read error. V and J are TRBV7-9 and TRBJ2-7; D unclear. This CDR3 region has 12 residues. The germline V gene encodes CDR1 SEHNR and CDR2 FQNEAQ (reference sequence). The CDR3 nucleotides are TGTTCCAGCAGCTCCCAGACAAGCGAGCAGTACTTC. This encodes CSSSSQTSEQYF.

The chain employs TRBV7-8 and TRBJ2-3; 11 positions agree with TRBD2. Germline values: CDR1 SGHVS, CDR2 FQNEAQ. V lost 6 bases, J lost 5 bases, and 7 bases stayed unmatched. The CDR3 length is 15 residues. CDR3 bases: TGTGCCAGCAGAGTTAGCGGGGGGGCGGGAGATACGCAGTATTTT. Protein: CASRVSGGAGDTQYF.

The V call is TRBV2, the J call TRBJ1-5; D gene unclear. V was shortened by 6 bases and J by 0 bases, with 12 bases between the two germline ends. The CDR3 has 15 amino acids. CDR1 is SNHLY, CDR2 FYNNEI, per germline. The CDR3 spells CASRDGGHSNQPQHF. Here the CDR3 DNA reads TGTGCCAGCAGGGACGGCGGGCATAGCAATCAGCCCCAGCATTTT.

This chain joins TRBV5-1 and TRBJ2-5, with D possibly matching TRBD2 (6 bases). The DNA end favors TRBJ2-7, so the J call may be wrong. Germline V gene sequence: CDR1 SGHRS, CDR2 YFSETQ. This CDR3 is 15 amino acids long. The CDR3 nucleotides are TGCGCCAGCAGCTTGGAATCTAGCGCCCGCTACGAGCAGTACTTC. It encodes CASSLESSARYEQYF.

The chain employs TRBV5-1 and TRBJ1-1, with 8 bases lining up with TRBD1. The J segment lost 3 bases and the V segment lost 4 bases, leaving 5 bases of the junction unmatched. Germline values: CDR1 SGHRS, CDR2 YFSETQ. This CDR3 spans 14 amino acids. The CDR3 here is CASSAGQGYTEAFF. The DNA of the CDR3 is TGCGCCAGCAGCGCCGGACAGGGATACACTGAAGCTTTCTTT.

This chain joins TRBV10-3 and TRBJ1-1; 9 nucleotides align to TRBD1. The CDR3 totals 13 residues. The germline V gene has CDR1 ENHRY and CDR2 SYGVKD. Trimming took 3 bases from V and 10 from J; bases not matched to a gene: 6. The CDR3 here is CAISDPGQGLAFF. The CDR3 DNA is TGTGCCATCAGTGACCCGGGACAGGGCCTAGCTTTCTTT.

A note on this clone: Within the sample, other DNA sequences also encode this same CDR3. The chain links TRBV27 to TRBJ2-5; D might be TRBD2 (5 bases). The CDR3 contains 19 residues. V lost 5 bases and J lost 0, with 25 bases in between. Germline V gene data show CDR1 as MNHEY and CDR2 as SMNVEV (reference sequence). CDR3 region: CASSPGLDRGRSYQETQYF. The CDR3 DNA follows: TGTGCCAGCAGTCCTGGTCTCGACCGGGGTCGCTCCTACCAAGAGACCCAGTACTTC.

This chain joins TRBV28 and TRBJ2-2; TRBD1 aligns across 9 bases. Looked up from germline, CDR1 is MDHEN and CDR2 is SYDVKM. This CDR3 region has 17 residues. V shed 4 bases and J 5 bases; nucleotides not matched to a gene: 11. The CDR3 is CASSSLQGAGNTGELFF. The DNA of the CDR3 is TGTGCCAGCAGTTCTCTACAGGGGGCAGGGAATACCGGGGAGCTGTTTTTT.

V gene TRBV28 combines with J gene TRBJ2-1; D ambiguous. This CDR3 has 16 amino acids. The ends were cut back, 7 bases at V and 0 bases at J, with 16 bases in the middle. Germline loops: CDR1 MDHEN, CDR2 SYDVKM. Here the CDR3 DNA reads TGTGCCAGCACAGACCGCAGGAATCTCTCCTACAATGAGCAGTTCTTC. The encoded protein is CASTDRRNLSYNEQFF.

The J gene is TRBJ2-5, the V gene TRBV5-6, with 9 bases lining up with TRBD1. V gave up 7 bases and J gave up 5 bases; unmatched junction bases: 6. CDR3 length equals 13 residues. Germline loops: CDR1 SGHDT, CDR2 YYEEEE. CDR3 sequence (DNA): TGTGCCAGCGGACAGGGGAAATTGGAGACCCAGTACTTC. Residues: CASGQGKLETQYF.

There are a few counts of this clone. The chain joins TRBV10-3 to TRBJ2-1; 12 bases agree with TRBD2. J gave up 3 bases and V 5 bases, and 5 bases lay outside the gene matches. Germline V lookup: CDR1 ENHRY, CDR2 SYGVKD. This CDR3 has 16 residues. CDR3 amino acids: CAISPSGGANYNEQFF. The DNA for the CDR3 is TGTGCCATCAGTCCTAGCGGGGGGGCCAACTACAATGAGCAGTTCTTC.

The V and J genes are TRBV6-5 and TRBJ1-1; D unresolved. V was shortened by 5 bases and J by 5 bases, with 9 bases between the two germline ends. There are 12 residues in the CDR3. CDR1 MNHEY and CDR2 SVGAGI come from the germline V gene. The CDR3 spells CASSIRGTEAFF. In DNA, the CDR3 is TGTGCCAGCAGTATTCGGGGTACTGAAGCTTTCTTT.

This clone occurred once. This rearrangement joins TRBV7-9 to TRBJ2-2; 7 bases fit TRBD1. This CDR3 region has 15 residues. CDR1 and CDR2 from the germline V gene are SEHNR and FQNEAQ (reference sequence). J gave up 5 bases and V 4 bases, and 7 bases lay outside the gene matches. The CDR3 nucleotides read TGTGCCAGCAGCTCCGTGACAGGGAAGACCGGGGAGCTGTTTTTT. This encodes CASSSVTGKTGELFF.

V is TRBV27 and J is TRBJ1-4; D is unclear. This CDR3 is built from 15 residues. CDR1 is MNHEY and CDR2 is SMNVEV in the germline V gene (reference sequence). Trimming pared 5 bases from V and 10 bases from J, leaving 20 bases between. CDR3: CASSPNTGGFGKLFF. The CDR3 DNA sequence: TGTGCCAGCAGTCCAAACACGGGAGGCTTCGGAAAACTGTTTTTT. Using reference TRBV27 and TRBJ1-4 for the parts outside the CDR3, the full variable domain is EAQVTQNPRYLITVTGKKLTVTCSQNMNHEYMSWYRQDPGLGLRQIYYSMNVEVTDKGDVPEGYKVSRKEKRNFPLILESPSPNQTSLYFCASSPNTGGFGKLFFGSGTQLSVL.